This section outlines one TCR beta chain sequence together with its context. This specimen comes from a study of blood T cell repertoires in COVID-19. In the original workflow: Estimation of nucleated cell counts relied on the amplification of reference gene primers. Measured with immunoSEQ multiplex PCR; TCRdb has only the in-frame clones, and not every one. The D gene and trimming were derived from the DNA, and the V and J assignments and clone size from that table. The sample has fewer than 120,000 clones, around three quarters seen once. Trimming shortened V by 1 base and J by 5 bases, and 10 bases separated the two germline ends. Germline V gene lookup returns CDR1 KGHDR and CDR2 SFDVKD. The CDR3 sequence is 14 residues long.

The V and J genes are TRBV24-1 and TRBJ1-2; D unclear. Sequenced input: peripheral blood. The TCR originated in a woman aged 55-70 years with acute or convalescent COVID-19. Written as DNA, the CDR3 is TGTGCCACCAGTGATTTAGCCCGGGTTTATGGCTACACCTTC. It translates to CATSDLARVYGYTF.